The text below deals with one TCR beta chain. The source of the sample is a study of T cell changes during pregnancy in multiple sclerosis. The CDR3 totals 12 residues. V was trimmed by 3 bases and J by 6 bases, leaving 9 bases between them. Germline CDR1 is MDHEN and CDR2 is SYDVKM. TCRdb's table, derived via immunoSEQ multiplex PCR, lists solely in-frame clones and lacks some. This sample has about 74,000 clones, with more than 90% found just once. This rearrangement joins TRBV28 to TRBJ2-7, with a weak D call TRBD1 (6 bases). This material consisted of peripheral blood, taken after pregnancy. The receptor comes from a female donor in good health, enrolled as a control in a pregnancy study. The CDR3 reads CASSLRGGEQYF. The CDR3 bases are TGTGCCAGCAGTTTGAGAGGGGGCGAGCAGTACTTC.